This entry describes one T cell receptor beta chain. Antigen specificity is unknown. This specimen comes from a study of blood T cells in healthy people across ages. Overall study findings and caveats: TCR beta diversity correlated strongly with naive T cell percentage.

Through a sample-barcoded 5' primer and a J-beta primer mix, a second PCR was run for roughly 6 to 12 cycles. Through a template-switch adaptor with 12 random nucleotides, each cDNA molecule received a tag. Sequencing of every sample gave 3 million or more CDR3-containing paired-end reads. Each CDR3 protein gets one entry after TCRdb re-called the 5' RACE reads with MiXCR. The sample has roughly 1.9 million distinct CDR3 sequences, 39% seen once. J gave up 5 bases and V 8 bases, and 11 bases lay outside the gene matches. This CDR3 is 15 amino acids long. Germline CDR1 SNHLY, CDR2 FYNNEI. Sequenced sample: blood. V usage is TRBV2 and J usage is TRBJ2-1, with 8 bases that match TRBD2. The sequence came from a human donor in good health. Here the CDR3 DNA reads TGTGCCAGCTTGAGCGGGGGTACCAAGGACAATGAGCAGTTCTTC. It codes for CASLSGGTKDNEQFF. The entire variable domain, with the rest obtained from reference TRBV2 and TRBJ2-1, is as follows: EPEVTQTPSHQVTQMGQEVILRCVPISNHLYFYWYRQILGQKVEFLVSFYNNEISEKSEIFDDQFSVERPDGSNFTLKIRSTKLEDSAMYFCASLSGGTKDNEQFFGPGTRLTVL.